The present entry profiles one T cell receptor beta chain with its context. Its target is unknown. The source of the sample is a study of T cell repertoires in cytomegalovirus infection. Overall study context: Public TCR beta signatures were indicative of both CMV infection and a matching HLA type. Study findings and constraints: Of the TCR beta families, the public ones yielded a cumulative frequency that identified carriers of CMV plus the relevant HLA. The study found HLA-C-restricted CMV-specific TCR beta clonotypes dominating the ex vivo response.

Each CDR3 protein is one row after TCRdb ran MiXCR on the reads. The profile shows approximately 770,000 distinct CDR3 sequences, approximately 32% of them singletons. Trimming took 0 bases from V and 2 from J, leaving 14 bases between them. Germline assignment: CDR1 MNHEY and CDR2 SVGAGI. The CDR3 has 16 amino acids. This sample comprised cultured CD8+ T cells from PBMCs, obtained from culture after CMV antigen stimulation. The chain recombines TRBV6-5 with TRBJ2-7; no clear D gene. This receptor was identified in a human donor in good health (CMV status not recorded). Some clones in this sample may be carry-over from other donors' samples. The CDR3 sequence is CASSYSFRHLTYEQYF. CDR3 coding DNA: TGTGCCAGCAGTTACTCCTTCAGGCACCTCACCTACGAGCAGTACTTC.